This T cell receptor (beta chain) was recovered during a study of T cell responses to AZD1222 COVID-19 vaccine. General study points: Once two AZD1222 doses were given, Spike-specific TCR breadth and depth went up. The study found vaccine-associated CD4 TCRs spanning spike, dominant at 160-218 and 743-854. The study sampled repertoires only after the peak T cell response.

The repertoire was sequenced with immunoSEQ multiplex PCR; TCRdb's copy has only in-frame clones and lacks some. This sample has around 140,000 clones, with over 80% found just once. As to this clone: What it recognizes is unknown.

The sequence came from an adult who received the AZD1222 COVID-19 vaccine. This material consisted of peripheral blood, taken 28 days after the second AZD1222 dose.

The CDR3: CASSDGARPQHF. Here the CDR3 DNA reads TGTGCCAGCAGTGACGGAGCGCGGCCCCAGCATTTT. The rearrangement joins TRBV6-1 to TRBJ1-5, with D uncertain. Per germline, CDR1 MNHNS and CDR2 SASEGT. V gave up 3 bases and J gave up 9 bases, with 9 bases separating them. CDR3 length: 12 residues.